The 29 T cell receptor beta chains presented below share a single source sample, sequenced in a study of blood T cell repertoires in COVID-19. The assay was immunoSEQ multiplex PCR, and TCRdb's table has in-frame clones only and misses some. The table has about 350,000 clones, roughly 90% seen once. The sample was PBMCs or T cells enriched from blood (not recorded which). The source is a woman in her 30s who had been exposed to COVID-19.

This chain links TRBV6-8 with TRBJ2-7, with 9 bases matching TRBD1. V gave up 8 bases and J gave up 0 bases; unmatched junction bases: 14. There are 17 residues in the CDR3. Germline CDR1 and CDR2: MNHGY and SAAAGT. The CDR3 is CASPYGTGPVPSYEQYF. The CDR3 DNA sequence: TGTGCCAGCCCGTATGGGACAGGGCCTGTCCCCTCCTACGAGCAGTACTTC.

V gene TRBV29-1 combines with J gene TRBJ2-7; D is possibly TRBD1 (6 bases). V was shortened by 6 bases and J by 6 bases, with 18 bases between the two germline ends. Germline lookup yields CDR1 SQVTM and CDR2 ANQGSEA. CDR3 length equals 13 residues. The CDR3, as DNA: TGCAGCGTCAGGACTGCTTTAGGGGGCGAGCAGTACTTC. It specifies CSVRTALGGEQYF.

The chain uses TRBV24-1 and TRBJ2-1, with 13 bases identical to TRBD2. J was trimmed by 4 bases and V by 3 bases; bases with no gene match: 11. The CDR3 runs 19 residues. CDR1 KGHDR and CDR2 SFDVKD come from the germline V gene. The CDR3 sequence is CATSDSIDWTSGRYNEQFF. The DNA of the CDR3 is TGTGCCACCAGTGATAGTATCGATTGGACTAGCGGGAGATACAATGAGCAGTTCTTC.

The J gene is TRBJ1-1, the V gene TRBV27; D unclear. Looked up from germline, CDR1 is MNHEY and CDR2 is SMNVEV (reference sequence). V was trimmed by 3 bases and J by 1 base, leaving 9 bases between them. The CDR3 covers 14 residues. DNA for the CDR3: TGTGCCAGCAGTTTCCTTACACCGAACACTGAAGCTTTCTTT. Encoded protein: CASSFLTPNTEAFF.

This clone was detected only once. V gene TRBV5-1 combines with J gene TRBJ2-5; tentative D call: TRBD2 (6 bases). Trimming removed 3 bases at V and 5 bases at J, with 11 bases between. The germline gives CDR1 SGHRS, CDR2 YFSETQ. The length of the CDR3 is 13 residues. CDR3 sequence: CASSSTRRETQYF. CDR3 sequence (DNA): TGCGCCAGCAGCTCGACTAGGAGGGAGACCCAGTACTTC.

This chain joins TRBV28 and TRBJ1-5; D is perhaps TRBD1 (5 bases). Germline values: CDR1 MDHEN, CDR2 SYDVKM. Trimming pared 5 bases from V and 2 bases from J, leaving 13 bases between. This CDR3 region has 15 residues. Written as DNA, the CDR3 is TGTGCCAGCAGTCCACACAGGTTCGGCAATCAGCCCCAGCATTTT. Amino acids: CASSPHRFGNQPQHF.

The rearrangement uses TRBV27 and TRBJ1-2; 10 positions agree with TRBD1. The CDR3 length is 15 residues. Germline CDR1 is MNHEY and CDR2 is SMNVEV (reference sequence). The junction had 5 bases not matched to a gene; V was cut back by 4 bases and J by 3 bases. CDR3 region: CASSSQTGGDYGYTF. DNA for the CDR3: TGTGCCAGCAGTTCCCAGACAGGGGGCGACTATGGCTACACCTTC.

This clone appeared a few times. The chain combines TRBV2 with TRBJ2-2; TRBD1 aligns across 9 bases. The CDR3 contains 15 residues. J gave up 7 bases and V 5 bases, and 8 bases lay outside the gene matches. CDR1 SNHLY and CDR2 FYNNEI come from the germline V gene. The CDR3 bases are TGTGCCAGCAGTTACGGGACAGGGATGGACGGGGAGCTGTTTTTT. This encodes CASSYGTGMDGELFF.

The chain joins TRBV5-1 to TRBJ1-4, with 8 bases aligning to TRBD1. CDR1 and CDR2 (germline): SGHRS, YFSETQ. This CDR3 contains 15 residues. The junction had 5 bases not matched to a gene; V was cut back by 0 bases and J by 7 bases. CDR3 nucleotides: TGCGCCAGCAGCTTGGCAGGGGGCGAGGGTGAAAAACTGTTTTTT. Residues: CASSLAGGEGEKLFF.

This rearrangement joins TRBV28 to TRBJ2-3, with 12 bases fitting TRBD2. Germline assignment: CDR1 MDHEN and CDR2 SYDVKM. J gave up 5 bases and V 8 bases, and 14 bases lay outside the gene matches. CDR3 size: 17 residues. The CDR3: CASRASGRAGGVDTQYF. CDR3 in DNA: TGTGCCAGCCGCGCTAGCGGGAGGGCCGGGGGGGTAGATACGCAGTATTTT.

This clone was recorded a few times. The chain is built from TRBV2 and TRBJ2-7, with TRBD2 matching 9 bases. V shed 4 bases, J shed 3 bases, and the junction held 13 bases outside the gene matches. This CDR3 has 17 residues. Germline V gives CDR1 SNHLY, CDR2 FYNNEI. CDR3 amino acids: CASSGWTSEYLDYEQYF. The CDR3 region has the DNA TGTGCCAGCAGTGGCTGGACTAGCGAGTACCTCGACTACGAGCAGTACTTC.

This clone was observed once. The chain joins TRBV14 to TRBJ1-6; the match to TRBD1 covers 7 bases. V shed 4 bases and J 8 bases; nucleotides not matched to a gene: 11. Per the germline V gene, CDR1 is SGHDN and CDR2 is FVKESK. CDR3 size: 16 residues. This CDR3 reads CASSPWRQGVYSPLHF. The DNA for the CDR3 is TGTGCCAGCAGCCCCTGGCGGCAGGGGGTTTATTCACCCCTCCACTTT.

The chain couples TRBV28 to TRBJ2-1, with 10 bases aligning to TRBD1. The CDR3 is 15 residues long. J lost 5 bases, V lost 3 bases, and 4 bases had no gene match. Per germline, CDR1 MDHEN and CDR2 SYDVKM. DNA of the CDR3: TGTGCCAGCAGTTTTCCCGGGACAGGGGACAATGAGCAGTTCTTC. It specifies CASSFPGTGDNEQFF.

The CDR3 sequence is CASSYKDSNTGELFF. As DNA, the CDR3 is TGTGCCAGCAGTTACAAAGACTCGAACACCGGGGAGCTGTTTTTT. The rearrangement uses TRBV6-6 and TRBJ2-2; D is unresolved. Trimming stripped 2 bases from V and 0 bases from J, with 7 bases between. Germline CDR1 MNHNY, CDR2 SVGAGI (reference sequence). This CDR3 has 15 residues.

V gene TRBV29-1 combines with J gene TRBJ2-7; 8 bases fit TRBD1. Germline CDR1 is SQVTM and CDR2 is ANQGSEA. With 8 bases clipped from V and 6 bases from J, the junction kept 9 bases outside the gene matches. The CDR3 length is 12 residues. DNA for the CDR3: TGCAGCCCCGGACAGGGTTTGCGCGAGCAGTACTTC. It codes for CSPGQGLREQYF.

The chain links TRBV7-2 to TRBJ1-6, with D unresolved. The CDR3 runs 16 residues. Trimming pared 1 base from V and 10 bases from J, leaving 17 bases between. Germline values: CDR1 SGHTA, CDR2 FQGNSA. CDR3 coding DNA: TGTGCCAGCAGCTTAGTGCCGGGAAGGCGGGGATCACCCCTCCACTTT. This gives the protein CASSLVPGRRGSPLHF.

The CDR3 loop reads CASSSSGKETQYF. In DNA, the CDR3 is TGTGCCAGCAGTTCGTCAGGGAAAGAGACCCAGTACTTC. The chain carries TRBV27 and TRBJ2-5, with D possibly matching TRBD1 (5 bases). This CDR3 spans 13 amino acids. V was cut by 4 bases and J by 3 bases, with 9 bases left in between. Germline CDR1 and CDR2: MNHEY and SMNVEV (reference sequence).

The J gene is TRBJ2-3, the V gene TRBV11-2; TRBD1 aligns across 10 bases. CDR1 is SGHAT, CDR2 FQNNGV, per germline. V lost 4 bases and J lost 3; bases outside the gene matches: 4. The CDR3 runs to 15 residues. The DNA of the CDR3 is TGTGCCAGCAGCTCAGGACAGGGGGGAACAGATACGCAGTATTTT. Amino acids: CASSSGQGGTDTQYF. Full variable domain (rest looked up from reference TRBV11-2 and TRBJ2-3): EAGVAQSPRYKIIEKRQSVAFWCNPISGHATLYWYQQILGQGPKLLIQFQNNGVVDDSQLPKDRFSAERLKGVDSTLKIQPAKLEDSAVYLCASSSGQGGTDTQYFGPGTRLTVL.

The chain is built from TRBV6-5 and TRBJ1-3; maybe TRBD1 (6 bases). CDR1 is MNHEY, CDR2 SVGAGI, per germline. Trimming cost V 2 bases and J 4 bases, with 6 bases left between them. The CDR3 length is 13 residues. The CDR3 DNA sequence: TGTGCCAGCAGTTACACAGGGGGAAACACCATATATTTT. Residues: CASSYTGGNTIYF.

The CDR3 bases are TGTGCCACCAGCAGAGAGGGCGGCGGGGACGAGCAGTACTTC. Protein: CATSREGGGDEQYF. The chain combines TRBV15 with TRBJ2-7, with a tentative D call TRBD2 (6 bases). The CDR3 loop spans 14 amino acids. Germline V gene sequence: CDR1 LNHNV, CDR2 YYDKDF (reference sequence). V lost 0 bases, J lost 5 bases, and 11 bases lay in between.

V and J are TRBV12-5 and TRBJ1-1; 8 bases fit TRBD1. Per the germline V gene, CDR1 is LGHNT and CDR2 is FRNRAP. This CDR3 has 14 amino acids. V lost 6 bases and J lost 4; bases outside the gene matches: 7. The CDR3 bases are TGTGCTAGTGGACCAGGGGACAGGTCCACTGAAGCTTTCTTT. This translates into CASGPGDRSTEAFF.

This clone occurred once. The chain combines TRBV5-1 with TRBJ2-7, with unresolved D. Germline-derived CDR1 and CDR2 are SGHRS and YFSETQ. The CDR3 is 13 amino acids. V shed 0 bases and J shed 4 bases, with 8 bases lying between them. The CDR3 DNA follows: TGCGCCAGCAGCTTGGCTACAGAGTACGAGCAGTACTTC. Protein product: CASSLATEYEQYF.

The chain combines TRBV18 with TRBJ2-5; 10 bases agree with TRBD1. J was trimmed by 1 base and V by 6 bases; bases with no gene match: 8. Germline lookup yields CDR1 KGHSH and CDR2 LQKENI. This CDR3 is built from 16 residues. CDR3: CASSLSGTGVQETQYF. CDR3 nucleotide sequence: TGTGCCAGCTCCCTTTCCGGGACAGGGGTCCAAGAGACCCAGTACTTC.

The chain has TRBV5-6 and TRBJ1-5; possibly TRBD1 for D (5 bases). Trimming took off 0 bases at V and 5 bases at J, with 12 bases between the two ends. The CDR3 totals 15 residues. Germline CDR1 SGHDT, CDR2 YYEEEE. DNA of the CDR3: TGTGCCAGCAGCTTGGGTAACGACAGATATCAGCCCCAGCATTTT. Translated: CASSLGNDRYQPQHF. Combining the CDR3 with reference TRBV5-6 and TRBJ1-5 gives the whole variable domain DAGVTQSPTHLIKTRGQQVTLRCSPKSGHDTVSWYQQALGQGPQFIFQYYEEEERQRGNFPDRFSGHQFPNYSSELNVNALLLGDSALYLCASSLGNDRYQPQHFGDGTRLSIL.

This clone was seen once. The same CDR3 is also encoded by other DNA sequences in this sample. The CDR3 coding sequence is TGTGCCAGCAGTTACTCCACAGGCTCACCCTACGAGCAGTACTTC. This translates into CASSYSTGSPYEQYF. The chain joins TRBV6-5 to TRBJ2-7; D is perhaps TRBD1 (5 bases). The CDR3 sequence is 15 residues long. The V end lost 0 bases, the J end lost 2 bases, and 11 bases lay between the germline ends. The germline V gene has CDR1 MNHEY and CDR2 SVGAGI.

This chain links TRBV19 with TRBJ1-4, with D unresolved. V lost 4 bases and J lost 8, with 8 bases in between. This CDR3 spans 12 amino acids. Germline CDR1 is LNHDA and CDR2 is SQIVND (reference sequence). The CDR3, as DNA: TGTGCCAGTAGTAGAACAGAGGAAAAACTGTTTTTT. This translates into CASSRTEEKLFF.

This clone was recorded only once. The chain uses TRBV11-2 and TRBJ2-1; no clear D. The V end lost 3 bases, the J end lost 8 bases, and 8 bases lay between the germline ends. The CDR3 runs to 12 residues. Germline V gene sequence: CDR1 SGHAT, CDR2 FQNNGV. The CDR3 nucleotides read TGTGCCAGCAGCTTTAGTCTCGATGAGCAGTTCTTC. The encoded protein is CASSFSLDEQFF. Complete variable domain (other parts from reference TRBV11-2 and TRBJ2-1): EAGVAQSPRYKIIEKRQSVAFWCNPISGHATLYWYQQILGQGPKLLIQFQNNGVVDDSQLPKDRFSAERLKGVDSTLKIQPAKLEDSAVYLCASSFSLDEQFFGPGTRLTVL.

The chain is built from TRBV24-1 and TRBJ2-1; 9 nucleotides align to TRBD1. The CDR3 runs to 14 residues. The junction had 10 bases not matched to a gene; V was cut back by 9 bases and J by 8 bases. Germline assignment: CDR1 KGHDR and CDR2 SFDVKD. CDR3 nucleotides: TGTGCCACCTCTTCGGGACAGGGCCCCCATGAGCAGTTCTTC. It codes for CATSSGQGPHEQFF.

This clone was observed a single time. The rearrangement joins TRBV28 to TRBJ2-3, with 12 positions matching TRBD1. The CDR3 length is 15 residues. V trimming: 4 bases; J trimming: 5 bases; junction bases outside the gene matches: 4. CDR1 and CDR2 (germline): MDHEN, SYDVKM. CDR3 nucleotides: TGTGCCAGCAGTTCGGGACAGGGGGCGGAAGATACGCAGTATTTT. Translated: CASSSGQGAEDTQYF.